This T cell receptor beta chain is from a study of Ad26.COV2.S vaccination and SARS-CoV-2 variants. The overall study: Into the muscle, Ad26.COV2.S was dosed once or twice, 56 days apart.

Findings and limits, study-wide: Vaccine recipients surpassed placebo recipients in spike-specific TCR breadth.

Assay used: immunoSEQ multiplex PCR; TCRdb lists only in-frame clones, some missing. Of about 400,000 clones listed, approximately 90% are singletons. This clone has more than one count but fewer than ten. The antigen remains undetermined. The treatment denotes: roughly 19 received Ad26.COV2.S at low or high dose, single or two shots; about 5 received placebo; per-sample allocation not given. On day 63 after the first injection, vaccine and placebo recipients gave samples. This specimen was peripheral blood, taken in a trial of Ad26.COV2.S vaccine versus placebo. This receptor was identified in a person aged 18-65 years who received the Ad26.COV2.S COVID-19 vaccine or a placebo.

As DNA, the CDR3 is TGTGCCAGCAGCTACCAACAGAGCTCCTATAATTCACCCCTCCACTTT. Its protein product is CASSYQQSSYNSPLHF. The chain joins TRBV7-2 to TRBJ1-6; no clear D. The CDR3 runs to 16 residues. Per germline, CDR1 SGHTA and CDR2 FQGNSA. V was cut by 4 bases and J by 0 bases, with 10 bases left in between. The full variable domain, its missing parts supplied by reference TRBV7-2 and TRBJ1-6, is GAGVSQSPSNKVTEKGKDVELRCDPISGHTALYWYRQSLGQGLEFLIYFQGNSAPDKSGLPSDRFSAERTGGSVSTLTIQRTQQEDSAVYLCASSYQQSSYNSPLHFGNGTRLTVT.